Described below is a single T cell receptor beta chain sequence and its context. The data stem from a study of blood T cell repertoires in COVID-19. Study context: PBMCs, B-cell-depleted T cells, or T cells were the source of the cDNA or gDNA that made up the material.

The method was immunoSEQ multiplex PCR; TCRdb's version includes in-frame clones alone and lacks a portion of them. The sample has roughly 120,000 clones; about two thirds are singletons. V trimming: 3 bases; J trimming: 11 bases; junction bases outside the gene matches: 9. The CDR3 consists of 13 residues. Germline CDR1 is MGHRA and CDR2 is YSYEKL. This receptor was identified in a human donor with acute or convalescent COVID-19. The donor label of this sample is uncertain. The chain uses TRBV4-1 and TRBJ2-7; 8 bases line up with TRBD1. Sequencing was carried out using peripheral blood. The CDR3 loop is CASSQKTGQGEYF. Written as DNA, the CDR3 is TGCGCCAGCAGCCAGAAAACAGGACAGGGAGAGTACTTC.